One and the same sample provided the 4 T cell receptor beta chains below, sequenced in a study of CD8 T cells in ankylosing spondylitis. TCRdb reprocessed the 5' RACE reads via MiXCR and lists one record per CDR3 protein. The repertoire includes 150,000 to 200,000 distinct CDR3 sequences, around 13% of them detected once, and approximately 10% sits in the top ten. Sequenced input: blood, either unsorted or a sorted T cell fraction (not recorded which). The receptor source for this set is a female donor with ankylosing spondylitis or in good health (not recorded which).

As to this clonotype: A read error may account for a junction end that differs from germline. The V call is TRBV20-1, the J call TRBJ1-2; D gene unclear. Germline assignment: CDR1 DFQATT and CDR2 SNEGSKA (reference sequence). CDR3 size: 17 residues. The CDR3 bases are TGCTGTGCTAGAGATAGTGGATTGGCAGGCGGTCGCTATGGCTACACCTTC. This sequence encodes CCARDSGLAGGRYGYTF.

This clonotype was seen many times. CDR3 amino acids: CASSRDSSSAEAFF. As DNA, the CDR3 is TGTGCCAGCTCACGGGACTCGAGCAGCGCTGAAGCTTTCTTT. The J gene is TRBJ1-1, the V gene TRBV18; possible D gene TRBD1, 5 bases. The germline CDR1 and CDR2 sequences are KGHSH and LQKENI. V shed 4 bases and J shed 6 bases, with 15 bases lying between them. This CDR3 comprises 14 residues.

CDR3 bases: TGTGCCAGCTCACCGAAAAGCACCAACTACGAGCAGTACTTC. Its translation is CASSPKSTNYEQYF. V gene TRBV18 combines with J gene TRBJ2-7; D is undetermined. V was cut by 3 bases and J by 3 bases, with 12 bases left in between. The CDR3 contains 14 residues. CDR1 is KGHSH and CDR2 is LQKENI in the germline V gene.

Many counts were recorded for this clonotype. This chain uses TRBV5-1 with TRBJ1-1; D gene uncertain. Trimming cost V 2 bases and J 3 bases, with 11 bases left between them. This CDR3 region has 14 residues. Germline-derived CDR1 and CDR2 are SGHRS and YFSETQ. In nucleotides, the CDR3 is TGCGCCAGCAGCTTAGGGAATGGGGACACTGAAGCTTTCTTT. Its protein product is CASSLGNGDTEAFF.